This T cell receptor beta chain appears in the sequencing data of a study of T cell responses to AZD1222 COVID-19 vaccine. Study-level findings and limits: Spike was spanned by vaccine-associated CD4 TCRs, which were dominant at 160-218 and 743-854. The reported proportion of spike-specific TCRs targeting unmutated variant regions was nearly half.

With respect to this clone: Antigen unknown.

The germline gives CDR1 SGHNT, CDR2 YYREEE (reference sequence). The CDR3 length is 16 residues. J gave up 4 bases and V 0 bases, and 9 bases lay outside the gene matches. Profiled with immunoSEQ multiplex PCR; TCRdb holds only in-frame clones, not every one. The sample carries approximately 180,000 clones, 90% recorded once. The sequenced sample was peripheral blood, obtained on day 0 of AZD1222 vaccination. This clonotype was obtained from an adult in good health. The gene calls are TRBV5-4 and TRBJ1-1; 7 bases fit TRBD1. The CDR3 protein is CASSLGGQWGGTEAFF. CDR3 bases: TGTGCCAGCAGCTTGGGGGGACAGTGGGGTGGCACTGAAGCTTTCTTT.